This T cell receptor (beta chain) appears in the sequencing data of a study of Graves' ophthalmopathy and Graves' hyperthyroidism (dated by TCRdb to the late 2010s). About the study as a whole: Peripheral blood was collected at initial diagnosis, before any treatment. TCR beta repertoire signatures were used to distinguish Graves' ophthalmopathy from Graves' hyperthyroidism and to predict progression to ophthalmopathy. In total, over 130 blood samples were TCR-sequenced: some 43 ophthalmopathy, approximately 75 hyperthyroidism and about 17 hyperthyroidism-to-ophthalmopathy patients. A discovery set of about 99 patients (more than 40 ophthalmopathy, just over 55 stable hyperthyroidism) was enrolled to explore V-J signatures distinguishing ophthalmopathy from hyperthyroidism. The independent validation cohort included 20 or so hyperthyroidism patients plus 17 patients who later progressed from hyperthyroidism to ophthalmopathy. In more than five hyperthyroidism patients, the T-cell repertoires found in thyroid tissue were compared with those found in blood. Once sampling was done, hyperthyroidism patients were given methimazole at a starting dose of 30 mg daily, while ophthalmopathy patients were given high-dose intravenous methylprednisolone.

As encoded in the germline V gene, CDR1 is SGHTA while CDR2 is FQGNSA. Including the terminal cysteine and phenylalanine, the CDR3 comprises 14 residues. Only the CDR3 part of the read is kept: 42 bases, read in frame from the first base. Trimming costs V 7 bases and J 4 bases, and their ends lie 16 bases apart. TCR beta CDR3 regions were amplified from RNA transcripts for repertoire sequencing. The first round of RT-PCR was done with HTBI primers and the Qiagen OneStep RT-PCR kit, and was followed by a second round of multiplex PCR, then size selection and purification. Libraries were sequenced on an Illumina HiSeq2000 using paired-end 100 bp reads. Processing in the source paper ran as follows. SOAPnuke was used to process the reads, throwing out any read that had adapters, had uncalled bases, had a mean Phred below 15, or lacked an exact constant-primer or identifier match. High-quality paired reads were merged with COPE v1.2.5. Unique nucleotide sequences were defined as clonotypes and aligned to IMGT TRB V, D and J references using MiTCR v1.1. The analysis was limited to V-J combinations with a frequency above 0.0001, which together covered 99% to 99.2% of the repertoires. For each V-J combination, a TCR clonal expansion and chaos score was defined as F50 clonal expansion divided by the chaos observed in the TCRdist matrix. Welch's t-statistics and random forest were used to narrow the features down to approximately 13 V-J combinations, which were then fed into a naive Bayes classifier. The similarity between thyroid and blood repertoires was quantified using the Morisita-Horn index. The public reads were quality trimmed at Q25 with fastp and then assembled into clones with MiXCR by TCRdb, keeping productive beta chains. Rows matching on CDR3 protein sequence are summarized as one entry with the most common DNA and genes. TCRdb assigned the V and J calls; the authors' analysis was not used. This sample comprises about 370,000 distinct CDR3 sequences, approximately 18% of them detected only once. About 2.4% of the sample belongs to the ten largest clones.

This clonotype occurred many times. This receptor's antigen is unknown. Base qualities are not recorded, but no much larger clone differs from it by a single base. What the study reported, not specific to this receptor: No statistical method was used to set the sample size in advance, and the investigators knew which group each participant was assigned to. Most expanded thyroid clonotypes with a frequency above 0.001 also appeared in blood, which suggests that blood repertoires may reflect the immune response in the thyroid. In cross-validation, the 13-signature model distinguished ophthalmopathy from stable hyperthyroidism with just over 85% sensitivity and approximately 81% specificity, and in the test set the corresponding values were approximately 80% and 75%. In validation, the model predicted ophthalmopathy progression with 55% to 71% sensitivity and approximately 75% specificity; 12 predicted patients were CT-confirmed with GO in a median of about 7.1 months.

Stable hyperthyroidism was defined as no progression to ophthalmopathy within 18 months of follow-up. Patients with hyperthyroidism were aged 18 to 65 years, had been newly diagnosed, and had a disease duration of less than 2 months. Patients with other autoimmune diseases, uncontrolled infections, pregnancy or lactation were excluded. Diagnosis relied on clinical symptoms, serum thyroxine, TRAb, thyroid ultrasound and orbital computed tomography. Using Ficoll-Paque density gradient centrifugation, PBMCs were isolated from 8.5 to 10 ml of fresh peripheral blood. Total RNA was extracted using Trizol reagent, and RNA quality was checked on an Agilent 2100 Bioanalyzer.

Sequencing used peripheral blood. This clonotype originated in an adult woman with stable Graves' hyperthyroidism. This sequence uses TRBV7-2 and TRBJ1-1; a tentative D call is TRBD1 (5 bases match). Here is the DNA: TGTGCCAGCACCAGAATGGCTGGGGGCACTGAAGCTTTCTTT. Its protein reads: CASTRMAGGTEAFF.